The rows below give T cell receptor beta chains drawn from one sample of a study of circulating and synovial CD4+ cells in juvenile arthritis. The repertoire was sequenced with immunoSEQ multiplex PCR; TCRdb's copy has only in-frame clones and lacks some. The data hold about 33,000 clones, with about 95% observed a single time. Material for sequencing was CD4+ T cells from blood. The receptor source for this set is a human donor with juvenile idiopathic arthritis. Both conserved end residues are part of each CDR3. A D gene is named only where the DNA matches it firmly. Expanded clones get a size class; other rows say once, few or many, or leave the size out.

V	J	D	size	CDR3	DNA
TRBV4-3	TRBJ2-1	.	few	CASSQSGSKEQFF	TGCGCCAGCAGCCAGTCAGGAAGTAAAGAGCAGTTCTTC
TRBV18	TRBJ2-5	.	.	CASSRSGLEGKETQYF	TGTGCCAGCTCACGTAGCGGCCTCGAGGGAAAAGAGACCCAGTACTTC
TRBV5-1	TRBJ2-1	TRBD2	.	CASSGGRLADYNEQFF	TGCGCCAGCAGCGGGGGAAGACTAGCGGACTACAATGAGCAGTTCTTC
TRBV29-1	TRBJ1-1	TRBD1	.	CSVDSHTGAYTEAFF	TGCAGCGTTGATTCACACACAGGGGCTTACACTGAAGCTTTCTTT
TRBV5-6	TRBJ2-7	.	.	CASSLRTPKTEQYF	TGTGCCAGCAGCCTAAGGACACCCAAAACCGAGCAGTACTTC
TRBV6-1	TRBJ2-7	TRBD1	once	CASSRTGAYEQYF	TGTGCCAGCAGCCGTACAGGGGCGTACGAGCAGTACTTC
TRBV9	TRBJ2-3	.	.	CASSPRGTDTQYF	TGTGCCAGCAGCCCCCGGGGGACAGATACGCAGTATTTT
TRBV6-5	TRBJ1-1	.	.	CASSRTLNTEAFF	TGTGCCAGCAGTCGTACATTGAACACTGAAGCTTTCTTT
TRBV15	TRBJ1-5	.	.	CATSRGGPTGTAGFVRYSNQPQHF	TGTGCCACCAGCAGAGGGGGGCCCACCGGGACGGCCGGTTTTGTCCGGTATAGCAATCAGCCCCAGCATTTT
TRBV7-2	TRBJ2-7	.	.	CASSLGYRGNEQYF	TGTGCCAGCAGCTTAGGGTATAGGGGGAACGAGCAGTACTTC
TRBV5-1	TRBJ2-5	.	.	CASSPQRGLQETQYF	TGCGCCAGCAGCCCCCAGAGGGGACTTCAAGAGACCCAGTACTTC
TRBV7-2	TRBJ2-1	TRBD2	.	CASSSGTSGSRNEQFF	TGTGCCAGCAGCTCCGGGACTAGCGGGAGTCGGAATGAGCAGTTCTTC
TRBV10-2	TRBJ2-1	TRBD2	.	CASKKLAGGYNEQFF	TGCGCCAGCAAGAAGCTAGCGGGGGGTTACAATGAGCAGTTCTTC
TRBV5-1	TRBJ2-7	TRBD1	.	CASSFPRGQGNTYEQYF	TGCGCCAGCAGCTTCCCTCGCGGACAGGGAAACACCTATGAGCAGTACTTC
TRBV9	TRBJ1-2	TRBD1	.	CASSVSPGTDGGYTF	TGTGCCAGCAGCGTCAGCCCCGGGACAGATGGAGGCTACACCTTC
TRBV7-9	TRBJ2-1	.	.	CASSFYPKDTYNEQFF	TGTGCCAGCAGCTTCTATCCGAAGGACACCTACAATGAGCAGTTCTTC
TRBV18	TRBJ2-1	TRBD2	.	CASSLILAPGNGNEQFF	TGTGCCAGCTCACTGATACTAGCGCCAGGGAATGGGAATGAGCAGTTCTTC
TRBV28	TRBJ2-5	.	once	CASLRTAQETQYF	TGTGCCAGCTTACGGACAGCACAAGAGACCCAGTACTTC
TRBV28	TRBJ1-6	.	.	CASTGGEGNNSPLHF	TGTGCCAGCACCGGAGGGGAGGGAAATAATTCCCCCCTCCACTTT
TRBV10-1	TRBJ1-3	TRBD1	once	CASSDPGQGSGNTIYF	TGCGCCAGCAGTGATCCTGGACAGGGGTCTGGAAACACCATATATTTT
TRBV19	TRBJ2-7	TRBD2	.	CASSLTSGGGEQYF	TGTGCCAGTAGCCTAACTAGCGGGGGAGGGGAGCAGTACTTC
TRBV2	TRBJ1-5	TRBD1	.	CASGTVAANSNQPQHF	TGTGCCAGCGGGACAGTTGCCGCTAATAGCAATCAGCCCCAGCATTTT